The clone carrying this T cell receptor (beta chain) appeared a single time. At the DNA level, this CDR3 is encoded by other sequences in the same sample as well. None of the donors, who were healthy HIV-negative adults, had recently had acute infections or vaccinations. CD4+ cell separation produced CD45RA+ naive and CD45RA-negative memory subsets. This specimen comes from a study of shared clonotypes between healthy human individuals. On the study more broadly: The donor pool was made up of a couple of women and a few men aged 18 to 49. CD4 naive and CD4 memory each took three plates per donor, while CD8 naive took two and CD8 memory one.

The repertoire was sequenced with immunoSEQ multiplex PCR; TCRdb's copy has only in-frame clones and lacks some. This sample carries 850,000 to 1,200,000 clones, around 76% of them seen once, and the ten largest clones take 1.2% to 1.5%. The CDR3 covers 15 residues. Trimming removed 0 bases from V and 2 bases from J, with 12 bases in between. Per the germline V gene, CDR1 is SGHRS and CDR2 is YFSETQ. Sequences were obtained from memory CD4+ T cells sorted from blood. Sample subset: CD45RA-negative fraction. This sequence originates from a man between 18 and 35 years old in good health. This chain joins TRBV5-1 and TRBJ2-7; either TRBD1 or TRBD2 may fit D (5 bases each). The CDR3: CASSLEGQGAYEQYF. In DNA form, the CDR3 reads TGCGCCAGCAGCTTGGAGGGGCAGGGAGCCTACGAGCAGTACTTC.